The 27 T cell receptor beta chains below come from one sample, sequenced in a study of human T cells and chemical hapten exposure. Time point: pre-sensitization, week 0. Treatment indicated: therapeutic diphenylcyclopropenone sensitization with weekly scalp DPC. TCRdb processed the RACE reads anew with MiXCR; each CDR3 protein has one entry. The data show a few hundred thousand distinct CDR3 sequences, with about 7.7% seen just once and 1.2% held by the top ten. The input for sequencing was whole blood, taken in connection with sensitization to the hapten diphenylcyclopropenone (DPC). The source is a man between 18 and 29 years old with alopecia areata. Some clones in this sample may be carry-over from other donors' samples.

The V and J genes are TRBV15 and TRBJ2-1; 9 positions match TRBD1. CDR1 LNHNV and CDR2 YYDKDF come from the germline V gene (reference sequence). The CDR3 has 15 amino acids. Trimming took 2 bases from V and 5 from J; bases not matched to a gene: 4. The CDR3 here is CATSRTGTGNNEQFF. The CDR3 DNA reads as TGTGCCACCAGCAGAACCGGGACAGGGAACAATGAGCAGTTCTTC.

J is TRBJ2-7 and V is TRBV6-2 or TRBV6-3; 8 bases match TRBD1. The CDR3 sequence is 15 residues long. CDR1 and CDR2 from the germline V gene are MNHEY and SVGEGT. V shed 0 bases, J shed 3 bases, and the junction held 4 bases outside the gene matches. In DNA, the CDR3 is TGTGCCAGCAGTTACTCGACAGACAGGGGCTACGAGCAGTACGTC. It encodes CASSYSTDRGYEQYV.

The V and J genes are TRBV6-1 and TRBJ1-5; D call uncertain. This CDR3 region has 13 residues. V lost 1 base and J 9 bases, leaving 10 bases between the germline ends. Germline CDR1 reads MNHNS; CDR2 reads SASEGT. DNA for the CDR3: TGTGCCAGCAGTGAAGGGGCCCAGCGGCCCCAGCATTTT. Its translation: CASSEGAQRPQHF.

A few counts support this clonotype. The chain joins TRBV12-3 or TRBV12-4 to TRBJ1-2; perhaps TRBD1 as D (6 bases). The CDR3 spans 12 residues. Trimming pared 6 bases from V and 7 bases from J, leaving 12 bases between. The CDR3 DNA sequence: TGTGCCAGCAGGTCGGGGGGCAGTGGCTACACCTTC. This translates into CASRSGGSGYTF.

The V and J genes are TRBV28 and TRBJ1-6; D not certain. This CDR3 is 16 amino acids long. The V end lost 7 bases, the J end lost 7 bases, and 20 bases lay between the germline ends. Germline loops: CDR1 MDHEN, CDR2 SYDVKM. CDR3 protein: CASMVEEMGINSPLHF. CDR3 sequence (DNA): TGTGCCAGCATGGTGGAAGAAATGGGAATCAATTCACCCCTCCACTTT.

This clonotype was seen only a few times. CDR3 DNA: TGTGCCACCAGCAGCAGGGACAGCCTTAGCGACCCCCAGTACTTC. This codes for CATSSRDSLSDPQYF. This rearrangement joins TRBV15 to TRBJ2-5; 7 bases are shared with TRBD1. CDR1 and CDR2 (germline): LNHNV, YYDKDF (reference sequence). The V and J ends lost 3 bases and 9 bases, in that order; junction bases with no gene match: 13. The CDR3 is made up of 15 amino acids.

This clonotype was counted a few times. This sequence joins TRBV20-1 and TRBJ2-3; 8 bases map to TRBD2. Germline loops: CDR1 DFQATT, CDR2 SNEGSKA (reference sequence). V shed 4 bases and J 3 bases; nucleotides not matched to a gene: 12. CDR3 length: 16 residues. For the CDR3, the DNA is TGCAGTGCTAATTTAAAGCGGGGGTTAAGTACAGATACGCAGTATTTT. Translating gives CSANLKRGLSTDTQYF.

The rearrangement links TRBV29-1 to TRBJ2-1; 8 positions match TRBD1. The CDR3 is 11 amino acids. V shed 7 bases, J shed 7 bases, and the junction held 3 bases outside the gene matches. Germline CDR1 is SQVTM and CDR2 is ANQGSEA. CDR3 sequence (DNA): TGCAGCGGGCGGACAGGGAATGAGCAGTTCTTC. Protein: CSGRTGNEQFF.

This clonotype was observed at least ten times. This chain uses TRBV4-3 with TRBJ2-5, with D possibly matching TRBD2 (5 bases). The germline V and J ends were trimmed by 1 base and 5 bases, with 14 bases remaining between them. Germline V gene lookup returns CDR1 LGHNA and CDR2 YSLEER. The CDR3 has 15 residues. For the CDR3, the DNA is TGCGCCAGCAGCCAAGGCGGTACTAGTCGGGAGACCCAGTACTTC. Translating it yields CASSQGGTSRETQYF.

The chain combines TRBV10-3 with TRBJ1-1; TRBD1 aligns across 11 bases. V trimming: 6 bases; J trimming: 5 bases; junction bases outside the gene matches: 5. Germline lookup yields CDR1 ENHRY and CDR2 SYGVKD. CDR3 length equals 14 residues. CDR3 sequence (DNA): TGTGCCATCAGGGACAGGGGGCCCCAAACTGAAGCTTTCTTT. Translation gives CAIRDRGPQTEAFF.

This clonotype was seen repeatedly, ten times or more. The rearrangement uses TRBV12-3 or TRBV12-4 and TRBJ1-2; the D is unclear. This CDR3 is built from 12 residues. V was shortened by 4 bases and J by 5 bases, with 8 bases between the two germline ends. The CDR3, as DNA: TGTGCCAGCAGTTCGATGTCGTATGGCTACACCTTC. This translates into CASSSMSYGYTF.

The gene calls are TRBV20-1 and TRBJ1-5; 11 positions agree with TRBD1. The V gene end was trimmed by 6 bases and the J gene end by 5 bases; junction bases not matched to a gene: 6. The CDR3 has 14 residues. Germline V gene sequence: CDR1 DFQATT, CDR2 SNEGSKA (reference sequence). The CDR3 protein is CSARGQGVDQPQHF. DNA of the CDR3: TGCAGTGCCCGGGGACAGGGGGTGGATCAGCCCCAGCATTTT.

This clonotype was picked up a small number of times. The CDR3 region is CASSRGQGKNQPQHF. The DNA of the CDR3 is TGTGCCAGCAGCCGCGGACAGGGGAAAAATCAGCCCCAGCATTTT. The gene calls are TRBV12-3 or TRBV12-4 and TRBJ1-5; TRBD1 matches 9 bases. This CDR3 contains 15 residues. Trimming cost V 6 bases and J 4 bases; bases outside gene matches: 7.

In DNA, the CDR3 is TGTGCCACCAGCAGAGATCGTCTCGGAGGAGATACGCAGTATTTT. It yields the protein CATSRDRLGGDTQYF. The chain uses TRBV15 and TRBJ2-3, with a tentative D call TRBD2 (5 bases). Trimming took off 0 bases at V and 5 bases at J, with 12 bases between the two ends. The CDR3 contains 15 residues. The germline V gene encodes CDR1 LNHNV and CDR2 YYDKDF (reference sequence).

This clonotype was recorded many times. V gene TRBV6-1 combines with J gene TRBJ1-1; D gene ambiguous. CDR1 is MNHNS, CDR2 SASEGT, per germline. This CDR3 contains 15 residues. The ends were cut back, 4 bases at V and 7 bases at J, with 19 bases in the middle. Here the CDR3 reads CASSVRVRDPLEAFF. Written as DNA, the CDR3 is TGTGCCAGCAGTGTCCGAGTCCGAGATCCGCTTGAAGCTTTCTTT.

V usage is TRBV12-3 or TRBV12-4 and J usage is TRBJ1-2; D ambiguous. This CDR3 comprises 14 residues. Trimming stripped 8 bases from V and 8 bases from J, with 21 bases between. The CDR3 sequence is CASRLISGTQGYTF. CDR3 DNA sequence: TGTGCCAGCCGGCTAATATCAGGAACTCAGGGCTACACCTTC.

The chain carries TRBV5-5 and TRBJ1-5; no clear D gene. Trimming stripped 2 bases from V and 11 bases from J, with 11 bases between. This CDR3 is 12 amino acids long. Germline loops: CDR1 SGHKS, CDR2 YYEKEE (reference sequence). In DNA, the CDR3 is TGTGCCAGCAGCTTAGATGGGTCTACCCAGCATTTT. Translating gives CASSLDGSTQHF.

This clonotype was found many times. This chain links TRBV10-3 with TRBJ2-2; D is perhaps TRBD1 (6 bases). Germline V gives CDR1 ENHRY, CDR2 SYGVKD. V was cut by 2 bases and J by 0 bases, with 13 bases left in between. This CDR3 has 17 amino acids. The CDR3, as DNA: TGTGCCATCAGTGAGCCCCGGACAGCCGCGAACACCGGGGAGCTGTTTTTT. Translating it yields CAISEPRTAANTGELFF.

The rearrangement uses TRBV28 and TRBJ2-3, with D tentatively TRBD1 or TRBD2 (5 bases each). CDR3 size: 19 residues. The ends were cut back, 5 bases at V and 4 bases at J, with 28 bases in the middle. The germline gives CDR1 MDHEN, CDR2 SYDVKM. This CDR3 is CASSKLKSGRSMTPDTQYF. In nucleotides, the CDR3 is TGTGCCAGCAGTAAACTTAAATCGGGACGGAGCATGACACCAGATACGCAGTATTTT. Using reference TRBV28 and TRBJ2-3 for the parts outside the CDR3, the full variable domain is DVKVTQSSRYLVKRTGEKVFLECVQDMDHENMFWYRQDPGLGLRLIYFSYDVKMKEKGDIPEGYSVSREKKERFSLILESASTNQTSMYLCASSKLKSGRSMTPDTQYFGPGTRLTVL.

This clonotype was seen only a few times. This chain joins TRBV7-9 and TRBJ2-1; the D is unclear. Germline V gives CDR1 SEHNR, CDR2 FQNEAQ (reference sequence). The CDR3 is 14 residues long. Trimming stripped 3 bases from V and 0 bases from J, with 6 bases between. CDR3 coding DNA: TGTGCCAGCAGCTTCCAGAGCTCCTACAATGAGCAGTTCTTC. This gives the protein CASSFQSSYNEQFF.

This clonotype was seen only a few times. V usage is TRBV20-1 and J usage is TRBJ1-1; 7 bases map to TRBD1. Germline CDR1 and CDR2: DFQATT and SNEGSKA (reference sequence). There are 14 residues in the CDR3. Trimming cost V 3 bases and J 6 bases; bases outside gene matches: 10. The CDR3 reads CSASGGGGLAEAFF. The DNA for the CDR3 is TGCAGTGCTAGTGGGGGAGGGGGCCTCGCTGAAGCTTTCTTT.

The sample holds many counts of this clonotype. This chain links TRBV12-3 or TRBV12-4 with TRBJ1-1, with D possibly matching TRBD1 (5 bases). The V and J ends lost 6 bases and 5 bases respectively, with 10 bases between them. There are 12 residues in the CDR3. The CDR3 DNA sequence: TGTGCCAGCAGCTTGGGGGTGACTGAAGCTTTCTTT. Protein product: CASSLGVTEAFF.

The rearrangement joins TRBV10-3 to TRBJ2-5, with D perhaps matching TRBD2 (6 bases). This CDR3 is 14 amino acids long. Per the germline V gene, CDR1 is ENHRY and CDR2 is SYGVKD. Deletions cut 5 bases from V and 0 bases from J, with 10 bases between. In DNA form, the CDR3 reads TGTGCCATCAGTTGGGGGGAAGACCAAGAGACCCAGTACTTC. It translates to CAISWGEDQETQYF.

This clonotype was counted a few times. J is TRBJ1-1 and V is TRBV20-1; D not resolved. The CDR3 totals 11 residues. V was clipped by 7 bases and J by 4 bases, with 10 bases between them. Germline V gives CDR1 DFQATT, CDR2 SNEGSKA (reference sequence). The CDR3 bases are TGCAGTGTTCCTGGGTCCACTGAAGCTTTCTTT. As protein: CSVPGSTEAFF.

The CDR3 reads CASSPRQGENTEAFF. The CDR3 region has the DNA TGTGCCAGCAGCCCGCGGCAGGGGGAGAACACTGAAGCTTTCTTT. This rearrangement joins TRBV7-9 to TRBJ1-1, with TRBD1 matching 7 bases. The CDR3 sequence is 15 residues long. Germline CDR1 SEHNR, CDR2 FQNEAQ (reference sequence). V gave up 5 bases and J gave up 1 base; unmatched junction bases: 7.

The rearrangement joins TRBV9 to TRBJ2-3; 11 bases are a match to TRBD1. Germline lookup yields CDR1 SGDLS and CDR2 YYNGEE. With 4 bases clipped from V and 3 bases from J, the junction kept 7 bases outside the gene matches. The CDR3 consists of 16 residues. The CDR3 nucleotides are TGTGCCAGCAGCTCGAAGGACAGGGGGCAGACAGATACGCAGTATTTT. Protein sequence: CASSSKDRGQTDTQYF.

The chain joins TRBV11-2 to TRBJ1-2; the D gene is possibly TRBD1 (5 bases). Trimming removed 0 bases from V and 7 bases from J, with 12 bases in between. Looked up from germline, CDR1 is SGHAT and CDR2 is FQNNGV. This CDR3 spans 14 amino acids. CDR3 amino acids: CASSLEPGRFGYTF. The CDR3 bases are TGTGCCAGCAGCTTAGAGCCAGGGCGCTTTGGCTACACCTTC.